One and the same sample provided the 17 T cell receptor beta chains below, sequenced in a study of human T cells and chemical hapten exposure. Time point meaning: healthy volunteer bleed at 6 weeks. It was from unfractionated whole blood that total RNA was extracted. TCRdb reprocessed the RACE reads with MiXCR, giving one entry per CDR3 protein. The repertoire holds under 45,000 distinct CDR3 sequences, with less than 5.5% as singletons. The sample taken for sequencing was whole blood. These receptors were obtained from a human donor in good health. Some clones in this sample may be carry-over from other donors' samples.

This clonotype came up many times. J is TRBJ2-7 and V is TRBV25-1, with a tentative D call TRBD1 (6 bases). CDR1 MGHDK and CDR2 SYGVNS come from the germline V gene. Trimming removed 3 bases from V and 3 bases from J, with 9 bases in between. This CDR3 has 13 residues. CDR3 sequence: CASSEGARYEQYF. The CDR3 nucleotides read TGTGCCAGCAGTGAGGGGGCCCGCTACGAGCAGTACTTC.

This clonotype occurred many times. CDR3 sequence: CAWSPGLYGYTF. Here the CDR3 DNA reads TGTGCCTGGAGTCCGGGTCTGTATGGCTACACCTTC. The chain links TRBV30 to TRBJ1-2; no clear D gene. Per germline, CDR1 GTSNPN and CDR2 SVGIG (reference sequence). Trimming shortened V by 2 bases and J by 5 bases, and 9 bases separated the two germline ends. The CDR3 extends over 12 amino acids.

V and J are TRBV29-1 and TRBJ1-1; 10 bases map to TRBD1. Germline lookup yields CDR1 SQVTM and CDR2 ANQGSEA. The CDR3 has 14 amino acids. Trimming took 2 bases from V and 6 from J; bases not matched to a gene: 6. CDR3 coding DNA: TGCAGCGTTGAACGGACAGGGGGAAAGGCTGAAGCTTTCTTT. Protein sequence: CSVERTGGKAEAFF.

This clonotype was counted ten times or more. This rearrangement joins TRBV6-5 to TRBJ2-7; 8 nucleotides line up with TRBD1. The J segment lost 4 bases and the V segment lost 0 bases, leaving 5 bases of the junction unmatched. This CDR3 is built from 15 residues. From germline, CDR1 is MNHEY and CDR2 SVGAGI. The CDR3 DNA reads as TGTGCCAGCAGTTACTCGGGGACAGGCACATACGAGCAGTACTTC. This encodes CASSYSGTGTYEQYF.

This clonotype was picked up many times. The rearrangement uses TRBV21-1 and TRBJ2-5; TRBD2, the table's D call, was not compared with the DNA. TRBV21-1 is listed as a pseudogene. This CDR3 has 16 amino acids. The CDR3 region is CASSARGLAGEETQYF. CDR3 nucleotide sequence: TGTGCCAGCAGCGCGCGGGGACTAGCGGGAGAAGAGACCCAGTACTTC.

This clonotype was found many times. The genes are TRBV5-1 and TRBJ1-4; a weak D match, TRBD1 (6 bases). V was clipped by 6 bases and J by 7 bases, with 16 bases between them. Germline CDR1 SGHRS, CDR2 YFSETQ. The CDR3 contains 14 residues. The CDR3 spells CASKLGGRAEKLFF. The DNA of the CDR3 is TGCGCCAGCAAGCTCGGGGGGCGGGCTGAAAAACTGTTTTTT.

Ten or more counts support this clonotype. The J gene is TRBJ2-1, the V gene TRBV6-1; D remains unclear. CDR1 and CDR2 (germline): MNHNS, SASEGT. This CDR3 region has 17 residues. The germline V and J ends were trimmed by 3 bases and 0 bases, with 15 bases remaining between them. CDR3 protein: CASSDDRVSLSYNEQFF. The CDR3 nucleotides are TGTGCCAGCAGTGATGATCGGGTTTCCCTCTCCTACAATGAGCAGTTCTTC.

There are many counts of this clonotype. This CDR3 is CASSRGQGGTEAFF. CDR3 in DNA: TGCGCCAGCAGCCGCGGACAGGGAGGGACTGAAGCTTTCTTT. The rearrangement joins TRBV5-1 to TRBJ1-1; 8 bases fit TRBD1. Trimming removed 4 bases from V and 5 bases from J; junction bases left unmatched: 7. The germline gives CDR1 SGHRS, CDR2 YFSETQ. The CDR3 is made up of 14 amino acids.

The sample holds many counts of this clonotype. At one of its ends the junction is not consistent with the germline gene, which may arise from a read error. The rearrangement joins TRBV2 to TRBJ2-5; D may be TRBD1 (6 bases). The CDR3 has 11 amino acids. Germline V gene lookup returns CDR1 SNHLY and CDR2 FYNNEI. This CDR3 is CASSQTTGIDF. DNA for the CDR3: TGTGCCAGCAGTCAAACGACAGGAATCGACTTC.

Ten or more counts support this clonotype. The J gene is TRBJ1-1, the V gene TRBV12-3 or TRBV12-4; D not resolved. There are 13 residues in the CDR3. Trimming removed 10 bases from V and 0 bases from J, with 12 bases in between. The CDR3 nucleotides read TGTGCCAAAACAGCATTAATGAACACTGAAGCTTTCTTT. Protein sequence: CAKTALMNTEAFF.

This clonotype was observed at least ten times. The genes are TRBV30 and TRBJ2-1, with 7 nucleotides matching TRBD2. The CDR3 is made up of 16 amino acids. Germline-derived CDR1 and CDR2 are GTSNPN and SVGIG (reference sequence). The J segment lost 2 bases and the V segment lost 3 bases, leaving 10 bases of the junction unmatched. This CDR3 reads CAWRGGVGFAYNEQFF. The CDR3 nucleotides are TGTGCCTGGAGGGGGGGGGTCGGTTTTGCCTACAATGAGCAGTTCTTC.

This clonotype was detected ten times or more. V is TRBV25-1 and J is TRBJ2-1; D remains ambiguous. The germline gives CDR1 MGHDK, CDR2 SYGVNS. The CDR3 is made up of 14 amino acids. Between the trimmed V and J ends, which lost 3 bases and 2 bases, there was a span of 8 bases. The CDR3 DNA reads TGTGCCAGCAGTGAGTGGACGGCCTACAATGAGCAGTTCTTC. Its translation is CASSEWTAYNEQFF.

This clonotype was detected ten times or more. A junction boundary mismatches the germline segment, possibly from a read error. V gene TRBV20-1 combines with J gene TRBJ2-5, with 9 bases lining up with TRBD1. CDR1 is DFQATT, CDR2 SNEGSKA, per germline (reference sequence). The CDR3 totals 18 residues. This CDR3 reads CSASPAQIQGASRETRYF. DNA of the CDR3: TGCAGTGCTAGTCCCGCGCAAATACAGGGGGCGAGTCGAGAGACCCGGTACTTC.

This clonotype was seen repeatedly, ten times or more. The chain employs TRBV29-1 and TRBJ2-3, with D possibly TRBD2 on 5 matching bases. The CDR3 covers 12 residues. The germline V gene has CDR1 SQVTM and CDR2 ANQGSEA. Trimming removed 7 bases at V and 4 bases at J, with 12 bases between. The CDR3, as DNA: TGCAGCGGATCTGACGGGGCAGATACGCAGTATTTT. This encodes CSGSDGADTQYF.

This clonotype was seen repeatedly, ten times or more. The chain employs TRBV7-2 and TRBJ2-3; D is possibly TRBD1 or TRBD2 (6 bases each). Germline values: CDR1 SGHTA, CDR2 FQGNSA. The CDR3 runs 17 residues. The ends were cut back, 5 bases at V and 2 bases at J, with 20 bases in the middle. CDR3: CASSVRARGGHTDTQYF. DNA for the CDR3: TGTGCCAGCAGCGTACGCGCGAGAGGGGGGCACACAGATACGCAGTATTTT.

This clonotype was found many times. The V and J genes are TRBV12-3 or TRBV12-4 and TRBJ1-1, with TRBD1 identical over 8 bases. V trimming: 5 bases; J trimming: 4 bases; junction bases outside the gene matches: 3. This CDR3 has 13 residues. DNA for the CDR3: TGTGCCAGCAGTGGACAGGGTAGCACTGAAGCTTTCTTT. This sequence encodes CASSGQGSTEAFF.

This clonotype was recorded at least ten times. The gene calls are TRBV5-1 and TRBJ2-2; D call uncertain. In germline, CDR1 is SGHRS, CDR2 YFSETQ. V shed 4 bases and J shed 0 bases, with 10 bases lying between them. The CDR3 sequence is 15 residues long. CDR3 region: CASSDGSANTGELFF. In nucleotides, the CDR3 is TGCGCCAGCAGCGATGGATCCGCGAACACCGGGGAGCTGTTTTTT.